This T cell receptor beta chain was recovered during a study of T cells in localized non-small cell lung cancer. Findings and caveats of the study: Median around 62 top-100 tumor clones were shared with paired adjacent lung. The greatest T cell clonality was found in uninvolved adjacent lung (higher than in tumor).

The repertoire was sequenced with immunoSEQ multiplex PCR; TCRdb's copy has only in-frame clones and lacks some. Among about 31,000 clones listed, roughly 87% were seen once. This CDR3 is 18 amino acids long. Germline loops: CDR1 SGHNT, CDR2 YYREEE (reference sequence). With 1 base clipped from V and 8 bases from J, the junction kept 10 bases outside the gene matches. This clone was seen only once. The antigen is not known. The starting material was peripheral blood mononuclear cells, obtained before any cancer treatment. This chain connects TRBV5-4 to TRBJ2-1; 15 bases match TRBD2. The source is a woman aged 40-70 years with stage III lung adenocarcinoma. The CDR3 DNA sequence: TGTGCCAGCAGCTTGAAGTGGACTAGCGGGGGGGCCGGTGATGAGCAGTTCTTC. Translation gives CASSLKWTSGGAGDEQFF.